The clone carrying this T cell receptor beta chain was seen a few times. The data were taken from a study of identical twins. TCRdb passed the 5' RACE reads through MiXCR, listing each CDR3 protein once. The sample lists about 890,000 distinct CDR3 sequences; about 12% were seen once. V dropped 6 bases and J dropped 2 bases, with 13 bases sitting between them. The CDR3 covers 15 residues. Germline lookup yields CDR1 SEHNR and CDR2 FQNEAQ (reference sequence). Another study also made use of these data, one on yellow fever vaccine responses in identical twins.

This clonotype was sampled from a woman aged 18-29 years in good health. This chain connects TRBV7-9 to TRBJ2-2, with D perhaps TRBD2 (5 bases). The sequencing input was PBMCs. Here the CDR3 DNA reads TGTGCCAGCAGTTACGGGGTAGTCAACACCGGGGAGCTGTTTTTT. It codes for CASSYGVVNTGELFF.